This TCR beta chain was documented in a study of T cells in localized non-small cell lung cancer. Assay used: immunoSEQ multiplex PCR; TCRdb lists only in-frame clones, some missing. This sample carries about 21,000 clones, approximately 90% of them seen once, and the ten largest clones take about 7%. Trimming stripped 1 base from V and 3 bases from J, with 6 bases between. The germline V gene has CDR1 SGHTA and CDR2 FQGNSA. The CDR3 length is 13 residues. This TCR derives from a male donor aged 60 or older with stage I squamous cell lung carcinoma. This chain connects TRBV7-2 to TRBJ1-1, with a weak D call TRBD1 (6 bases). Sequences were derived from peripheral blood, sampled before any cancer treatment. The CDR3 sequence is CASSLDRDTEAFF. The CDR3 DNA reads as TGTGCCAGCAGCTTAGACAGGGACACTGAAGCTTTCTTT. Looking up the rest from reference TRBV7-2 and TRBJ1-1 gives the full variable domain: GAGVSQSPSNKVTEKGKDVELRCDPISGHTALYWYRQSLGQGLEFLIYFQGNSAPDKSGLPSDRFSAERTGGSVSTLTIQRTQQEDSAVYLCASSLDRDTEAFFGQGTRLTVV.